Described below is a single TCR beta chain sequence and its context. The antigen is not known. Germline V gene data show CDR1 as SGHAT and CDR2 as FQNNGV. V lost 6 bases and J 8 bases, leaving 18 bases between the germline ends. This CDR3 spans 14 amino acids. This entry is derived from a study of T cell responses to AZD1222 COVID-19 vaccine. Study summary: Pooling covered second doses at about 4 or about 12 weeks. Overall study findings and caveats: Two AZD1222 doses significantly raised spike-specific TCR breadth and depth over controls. There were mostly white British donors and more females than males, and clonal diversity was possibly underestimated. Unmutated variant regions are reportedly the target of nearly half of TCRs that are spike-specific.

Generated by immunoSEQ multiplex PCR, the TCRdb table keeps only in-frame clones and is missing some. The table lists around 130,000 clones, 88% of them singletons. This sample comprised peripheral blood, obtained on day 0 of AZD1222 vaccination. This rearrangement joins TRBV11-2 to TRBJ2-3, with D perhaps TRBD1 (7 bases). The TCR sequence derives from an adult in good health. This chain's CDR3 is CASRAPGGRVTQYF. CDR3 DNA sequence: TGTGCCAGCAGAGCCCCAGGGGGGCGGGTTACGCAGTATTTT.